This T cell receptor beta chain was recovered during a study of Graves' ophthalmopathy and Graves' hyperthyroidism. Pregnancy or lactation, uncontrolled infections and other autoimmune diseases were grounds for excluding patients. Clinical symptoms, serum thyroxine, TRAb, thyroid ultrasound and orbital computed tomography determined diagnosis. The TCR beta CDR3 regions underwent amplification from RNA transcripts. HTBI primers were used in a first-round RT-PCR, which preceded a second-round multiplex PCR. TCRdb re-derived calls from the multiplex PCR reads in MiXCR, one entry per CDR3 protein. The top ten hold roughly 2.4% of the sample, which has a few hundred thousand distinct CDR3 sequences, 15% to 20% seen once. V was trimmed by 6 bases and J by 1 base, leaving 12 bases between them. The CDR3 has 14 amino acids. Germline V gene sequence: CDR1 MNHEY, CDR2 SVGAGI. There are many counts of this clonotype.

The sequencing sample was made of peripheral blood. This clonotype was obtained from an adult woman with stable Graves' hyperthyroidism. J is TRBJ2-5 and V is TRBV6-5; D is unclear. CDR3 protein: CASRKTQTQETQYF. DNA of the CDR3: TGTGCCAGCAGAAAAACACAAACCCAAGAGACCCAGTACTTC.